Each of the 11 T cell receptor beta chains below was sequenced from the same sample in a study of blood T cell repertoires in COVID-19. TCRdb's copy holds only in-frame clones and misses some; the assay was immunoSEQ multiplex PCR. The table lists around 330,000 clones, approximately 81% of them singletons. The sample was PBMCs or T cells enriched from blood (not recorded which). These receptors originate from a woman between 25 and 40 years old who had been exposed to COVID-19.

This clone was counted once. The chain joins TRBV19 to TRBJ1-5; 8 nucleotides agree with TRBD1. Germline V gene sequence: CDR1 LNHDA, CDR2 SQIVND (reference sequence). Unmatched junction bases numbered 5, after V lost 6 bases and J lost 7 bases. The CDR3 spans 13 residues. CDR3 DNA: TGTGCCAGTAGAGACAGGGGCACACAGCCCCAGCATTTT. It translates to CASRDRGTQPQHF.

This rearrangement joins TRBV5-1 to TRBJ2-1; 7 bases map to TRBD1. V lost 0 bases, J lost 12 bases, and 12 bases stayed unmatched. This CDR3 is 15 amino acids long. The germline gives CDR1 SGHRS, CDR2 YFSETQ. CDR3 nucleotides: TGCGCCAGCAGCTTGGACACAGGGACAGCCTACTGGCAGTTCTTC. This codes for CASSLDTGTAYWQFF.

This chain joins TRBV6-5 and TRBJ1-2; TRBD1 might be the D (5 bases). The V gene lost 7 bases and the J gene lost 2 bases, with 14 bases spanning the gap. CDR1 and CDR2 (germline): MNHEY, SVGAGI. The CDR3 runs 14 residues. CDR3 in DNA: TGTGCCAGCAAAACAGGAATCGGAAACTATGGCTACACCTTC. It encodes CASKTGIGNYGYTF.

V is TRBV9 and J is TRBJ2-1; possible D gene TRBD1, 5 bases. Germline CDR1 reads SGDLS; CDR2 reads YYNGEE. V shed 0 bases and J shed 2 bases, with 6 bases lying between them. The CDR3 length is 14 residues. This CDR3 is CASSVAGTYNEQFF. The CDR3 DNA follows: TGTGCCAGCAGCGTAGCAGGGACCTACAATGAGCAGTTCTTC.

This clone has only a few counts. The chain couples TRBV10-2 to TRBJ2-5; D unresolved. CDR1 is WSHSY and CDR2 is SAAADI in the germline V gene. This CDR3 comprises 13 residues. V lost 4 bases to trimming and J lost 2 bases, with 8 bases between them. CDR3 DNA sequence: TGCGCCAGCAGTGTAACGGTTCAAGAGACCCAGTACTTC. This codes for CASSVTVQETQYF.

The rearrangement uses TRBV29-1 and TRBJ1-2; 9 nucleotides match TRBD1. The CDR3 loop spans 14 amino acids. V shed 3 bases and J 5 bases; nucleotides not matched to a gene: 7. Per the germline V gene, CDR1 is SQVTM and CDR2 is ANQGSEA. CDR3 in DNA: TGCAGCGTTGATGAGACAGGGGGAGATTATGGCTACACCTTC. Amino acid sequence: CSVDETGGDYGYTF.

The rearrangement uses TRBV5-1 and TRBJ2-3, with 12 bases identical to TRBD2. Per the germline V gene, CDR1 is SGHRS and CDR2 is YFSETQ. V lost 0 bases and J lost 2; bases outside the gene matches: 13. This CDR3 comprises 20 residues. CDR3 DNA sequence: TGCGCCAGCAGCTTGGTTTTGAGACTAGCGGGAGCAGGGGCCACAGATACGCAGTATTTT. Its translation: CASSLVLRLAGAGATDTQYF.

The chain joins TRBV5-5 to TRBJ2-7; possibly TRBD2 for D (5 bases). The CDR3 covers 14 residues. Germline-derived CDR1 and CDR2 are SGHKS and YYEKEE (reference sequence). Trimming took 3 bases from V and 4 from J, leaving 14 bases between them. CDR3 protein: CASSSNAGGYEQYF. The DNA of the CDR3 is TGTGCCAGCAGCTCTAATGCGGGTGGATACGAGCAGTACTTC.

The gene calls are TRBV15 and TRBJ2-1, with TRBD2 matching over 9 bases. Germline assignment: CDR1 LNHNV and CDR2 YYDKDF (reference sequence). The CDR3 is made up of 16 amino acids. V was clipped by 3 bases and J by 10 bases; unmatched bases: 13. As DNA, the CDR3 is TGTGCCACCAGCAGTTCCCTTGGCGGGGGGGCACGGGAGCAGTTCTTC. It yields the protein CATSSSLGGGAREQFF.

The rearrangement links TRBV15 to TRBJ2-7, with 8 nucleotides matching TRBD1. Germline CDR1 reads LNHNV; CDR2 reads YYDKDF (reference sequence). Trimming removed 0 bases from V and 3 bases from J; junction bases left unmatched: 4. The CDR3 totals 15 residues. The CDR3: CATSRETGTGYEQYF. The CDR3 DNA reads TGTGCCACCAGCAGAGAAACCGGGACAGGCTACGAGCAGTACTTC.

The rearrangement joins TRBV7-8 to TRBJ1-1; D is unresolved. The CDR3 totals 14 residues. The V gene's germline CDR1 is SGHVS and CDR2 FQNEAQ. V was pared by 1 base and J by 2 bases, with 8 bases between. CDR3 nucleotide sequence: TGTGCCAGCAGCTTAGGCGGGCTTAACACTGAAGCTTTCTTT. It is translated as CASSLGGLNTEAFF. Full variable domain (remainder filled in from reference TRBV7-8 and TRBJ1-1): GAGVSQSPRYKVAKRGQDVALRCDPISGHVSLFWYQQALGQGPEFLTYFQNEAQLDKSGLPSDRFFAERPEGSVSTLKIQRTQQEDSAVYLCASSLGGLNTEAFFGQGTRLTVV.